This TCR beta chain was obtained from a study of post-analysis software for immune sequencing data. Unique molecular identifiers had been added to the TCR beta cDNA libraries. TCRdb reprocessed the PCR reads via MiXCR and lists one record per CDR3 protein. The data hold approximately 660,000 distinct CDR3 sequences, with 55% to 60% observed a single time. General observations from the study: Significantly decreased normalized Chao1 diversity was recorded for multiple sclerosis patients relative to controls. F measure grouped same-batch samples tightly together.

Details on this clonotype: Antigen unknown.

The receptor was derived from a girl aged 2-15 years with multiple sclerosis. Sequencing used blood.

The CDR3 coding sequence is TGTGCCAGCAGCTTATTTCCGGGTGGCAGGGGCTACGAGCAGTACTTC. This translates into CASSLFPGGRGYEQYF. The V and J genes are TRBV7-3 and TRBJ2-7; perhaps TRBD1 as D (6 bases). V lost 2 bases and J lost 3, with 17 bases in between. Germline V gene sequence: CDR1 SGHTA, CDR2 FQGTGA. This CDR3 spans 16 amino acids.